The 31 T cell receptor beta chains below come from one sample, sequenced in a study of CD8+ T cells in alopecia areata (dated by TCRdb to 2017 to 2018). Libraries came from the immunoSEQ multiplex PCR assay. For TCR sequencing, RNA was extracted from every sample and reverse transcribed into cDNA to serve as template. TCRdb holds this immuneACCESS table with in-frame rearrangements only. Some clones are missing; in checked studies, unresolved V genes explain under half, and the rest has no known cause. In this sample the table shows 95,000 to 100,000 clones, about 61% of which occur a single time. Roughly 15% of the sample is in the top ten clones. The treatment or condition label, read with the paper, signifies: oral pan-JAK inhibitor, 5-10 mg twice daily. Sequencing used CD8+ T cells sorted from blood, obtained at approximately week 56, from a patient treated with tofacitinib. Receptors originate from a human donor with alopecia areata.

The chain is built from TRBV11-2 and TRBJ2-4; D is ambiguous. The ends were cut back, 5 bases at V and 1 base at J, with 6 bases in the middle. This CDR3 is built from 13 residues. Germline CDR1 SGHAT, CDR2 FQNNGV. The CDR3, as DNA: TGTGCCAGCAGCAATATGGCCAAAAACATTCAGTACTTC. It specifies CASSNMAKNIQYF.

CDR3 sequence (DNA): TGTGCCAGCAGCGATCGACAGGGCAATGAGCAGTTCTTC. This codes for CASSDRQGNEQFF. The chain is built from TRBV9 and TRBJ2-1; 7 bases align to TRBD1. Germline trimming cut 3 bases from V and 6 bases from J; bases unmatched to any gene: 3. This CDR3 spans 13 amino acids. Germline CDR1 reads SGDLS; CDR2 reads YYNGEE.

This chain uses TRBV6-4 with TRBJ2-3; TRBD1 matches at 7 bases. The CDR3 contains 19 residues. Losses at the gene ends were 2 bases for V and 0 bases for J; bases not matched to a gene: 14. Germline V gives CDR1 MRHNA, CDR2 SNTAGT. CDR3 sequence (DNA): TGTGCCAGCAGTGACGTCAGGCCCAGGGGGTCTCTTAGCACAGATACGCAGTATTTT. Amino acid sequence: CASSDVRPRGSLSTDTQYF.

The V call is TRBV29-1, the J call TRBJ2-3; 8 nucleotides agree with TRBD1. This CDR3 has 15 residues. J gave up 0 bases and V 7 bases, and 9 bases lay outside the gene matches. Per the germline V gene, CDR1 is SQVTM and CDR2 is ANQGSEA. CDR3 DNA: TGCAGCGCCGGGAACCAGGGGGCGAGCACAGATACGCAGTATTTT. This sequence encodes CSAGNQGASTDTQYF.

V gene TRBV27 combines with J gene TRBJ1-2; possible D gene TRBD1, 5 bases. This CDR3 has 13 amino acids. Germline V gives CDR1 MNHEY, CDR2 SMNVEV (reference sequence). V lost 6 bases to trimming and J lost 4 bases, with 12 bases between them. CDR3 residues: CASSGGLPYGYTF. The CDR3 DNA sequence: TGTGCCAGCAGCGGGGGACTGCCCTATGGCTACACCTTC.

This clone was seen a handful of times. The gene calls are TRBV23-1 and TRBJ1-5; D may be TRBD1 (5 bases). TRBV23-1 is placed among ORFs of uncertain function. The V and J ends lost 2 bases and 0 bases respectively, with 11 bases between them. This CDR3 region has 16 residues. CDR3 in DNA: TGCGCCAGCAGTCAAGGGAGGGGTTTTAGCAATCAGCCCCAGCATTTT. Amino acids: CASSQGRGFSNQPQHF.

The chain uses TRBV7-2 and TRBJ2-1; TRBD2 agrees at 9 bases. The CDR3 sequence is 15 residues long. J was trimmed by 0 bases and V by 4 bases; bases with no gene match: 1. Germline loops: CDR1 SGHTA, CDR2 FQGNSA. For the CDR3, the DNA is TGTGCCAGCAGCTCAGCGGGGGGCTCCTACAATGAGCAGTTCTTC. This translates into CASSSAGGSYNEQFF.

This clone ranks as medium-sized. The chain combines TRBV7-9 with TRBJ2-1, with TRBD2 identical over 8 bases. Trimming at V came to 10 bases and at J to 5 bases, leaving 19 bases not matched to a gene. This CDR3 spans 17 amino acids. Germline values: CDR1 SEHNR, CDR2 FQNEAQ (reference sequence). The CDR3 DNA is TGTGCCACCGCACTCCAGGGCTCTAGCGGGCCTCACAATGAGCAGTTCTTC. Its translation is CATALQGSSGPHNEQFF.

The chain couples TRBV7-9 to TRBJ1-4; D possibly corresponds to TRBD1 (6 bases). With 5 bases removed from V and 3 bases from J, the gap between germline ends came to 13 bases. Germline CDR1 reads SEHNR; CDR2 reads FQNEAQ (reference sequence). The CDR3 consists of 15 residues. The CDR3: CASSDPTGANEKLFF. CDR3 nucleotides: TGTGCCAGCAGCGATCCGACAGGCGCTAATGAAAAACTGTTTTTT. Based on the CDR3 plus reference TRBV7-9 and TRBJ1-4, the full variable domain is DTGVSQNPRHKITKRGQNVTFRCDPISEHNRLYWYRQTLGQGPEFLTYFQNEAQLEKSRLLSDRFSAERPKGSFSTLEIQRTEQGDSAMYLCASSDPTGANEKLFFGSGTQLSVL.

This chain connects TRBV29-1 to TRBJ2-3; 9 positions agree with TRBD2. This CDR3 has 13 amino acids. Germline loops: CDR1 SQVTM, CDR2 ANQGSEA. Trimming cost V 7 bases and J 3 bases; bases outside gene matches: 5. The CDR3 loop is CSGAGGPTDTQYF. DNA of the CDR3: TGCAGCGGTGCGGGGGGGCCGACAGATACGCAGTATTTT.

V usage is TRBV29-1 and J usage is TRBJ2-1; D call uncertain. This CDR3 spans 14 amino acids. Trimming pared 3 bases from V and 1 base from J, leaving 10 bases between. Per the germline V gene, CDR1 is SQVTM and CDR2 is ANQGSEA. The CDR3 nucleotides read TGCAGCGTTGAGCAGGTGACTTCCTACAATGAGCAGTTCTTC. Translating it yields CSVEQVTSYNEQFF.

V and J are TRBV4-1 and TRBJ2-7, with unresolved D. Germline V gene lookup returns CDR1 MGHRA and CDR2 YSYEKL. V was pared by 1 base and J by 5 bases, with 3 bases between. The CDR3 totals 11 residues. CDR3 region: CASSQGHEQYF. CDR3 nucleotide sequence: TGCGCCAGCAGCCAAGGCCACGAGCAGTACTTC.

This clone has more than one count but fewer than ten. The genes are TRBV5-1 and TRBJ2-7; perhaps TRBD1 as D (6 bases). This CDR3 has 13 amino acids. From germline, CDR1 is SGHRS and CDR2 YFSETQ. V dropped 4 bases and J dropped 3 bases, with 11 bases sitting between them. The CDR3 DNA sequence: TGCGCCAGCAGCCCGGGACACGGCTACGAGCAGTACTTC. Protein: CASSPGHGYEQYF.

The V call is TRBV6-5, the J call TRBJ2-5, with a tentative D call TRBD2 (7 bases). The CDR3 covers 13 residues. The germline V gene has CDR1 MNHEY and CDR2 SVGAGI. Trimming took 5 bases from V and 5 from J, leaving 12 bases between them. The CDR3 DNA reads as TGTGCCAGCAGTGGGGGGGGCCGGGAGACCCAGTACTTC. It encodes CASSGGGRETQYF.

This rearrangement joins TRBV7-9 to TRBJ1-2, with a weak D call TRBD1 (5 bases). Trimming cost V 4 bases and J 5 bases, with 20 bases left between them. Germline CDR1 SEHNR, CDR2 FQNEAQ (reference sequence). The CDR3 sequence is 16 residues long. CDR3 DNA: TGTGCCAGCAGCTCTTTCAGGGAGATTCCGGTATATGGCTACACCTTC. It encodes CASSSFREIPVYGYTF.

The rearrangement uses TRBV25-1 and TRBJ1-1; D is ambiguous. CDR1 and CDR2 from the germline V gene are MGHDK and SYGVNS. Trimming left V 1 base short and J 0 bases short, with 9 bases between. The CDR3 runs to 15 residues. In DNA form, the CDR3 reads TGTGCCAGCAGTGAATCGTGGGGATTGAACACTGAAGCTTTCTTT. Translated, it gives CASSESWGLNTEAFF.

The chain combines TRBV7-9 with TRBJ1-1; no definite D call. Germline V lookup: CDR1 SEHNR, CDR2 FQNEAQ (reference sequence). The V end was cut by 4 bases, the J end by 5 bases, with 17 bases between. There are 15 residues in the CDR3. CDR3 in DNA: TGTGCCAGCAGCTCCGGGTCGTGGGTGTGGACTGAAGCTTTCTTT. Translation: CASSSGSWVWTEAFF.

The gene calls are TRBV6-1 and TRBJ2-7; D remains ambiguous. CDR1 is MNHNS and CDR2 is SASEGT in the germline V gene. This CDR3 comprises 12 residues. Between the trimmed V and J ends, which lost 8 bases and 6 bases, there was a span of 14 bases. CDR3 DNA sequence: TGTGCCAGCCGGGCCCAGGCGCGCGAGCAGTACTTC. Protein sequence: CASRAQAREQYF.

The chain employs TRBV9 and TRBJ2-2; D is perhaps TRBD2 (6 bases). V shed 3 bases and J shed 4 bases, with 16 bases lying between them. Germline assignment: CDR1 SGDLS and CDR2 YYNGEE. This CDR3 contains 16 residues. The CDR3 loop is CASSGISGLGTGELFF. CDR3 DNA: TGTGCCAGCAGCGGGATAAGCGGGTTGGGCACCGGGGAGCTGTTTTTT.

This clone has only a few counts. CDR3 in amino acids: CASSLGGAYRGELFF. CDR3 DNA sequence: TGTGCCAGCAGCTTAGGGGGTGCCTATAGGGGGGAGCTGTTTTTT. The chain employs TRBV7-6 and TRBJ2-2; D unclear. CDR1 and CDR2 from the germline V gene are SGHVS and FNYEAQ. CDR3 size: 15 residues. The V gene lost 1 base and the J gene lost 8 bases, with 14 bases spanning the gap.

This clone occurred once. This chain joins TRBV14 and TRBJ1-2, with D perhaps matching TRBD1 (5 bases). The CDR3 is 14 residues long. Per the germline V gene, CDR1 is SGHDN and CDR2 is FVKESK. V dropped 4 bases and J dropped 8 bases, with 17 bases sitting between them. CDR3 in amino acids: CASSLSAGLNGYTF. DNA of the CDR3: TGTGCCAGCAGCCTAAGCGCGGGGCTCAACGGCTACACCTTC. Filled out from reference TRBV14 and TRBJ1-2, the complete variable domain reads EAGVTQFPSHSVIEKGQTVTLRCDPISGHDNLYWYRRVMGKEIKFLLHFVKESKQDESGMPNNRFLAERTGGTYSTLKVQPAELEDSGVYFCASSLSAGLNGYTFGSGTRLTVV.

The sample holds a few counts of this clone. CDR3 amino acids: CASSRYSNQPQHF. The CDR3 DNA reads as TGTGCCAGCAGCCGTTATAGCAATCAGCCCCAGCATTTT. This rearrangement joins TRBV5-6 to TRBJ1-5, with no clear D. The CDR3 extends over 13 amino acids. The germline V gene encodes CDR1 SGHDT and CDR2 YYEEEE. Trimming left V 4 bases short and J 0 bases short, with 5 bases between.

This chain connects TRBV29-1 to TRBJ2-3; 8 bases are shared with TRBD2. The length of the CDR3 is 13 residues. J gave up 3 bases and V 5 bases, and 4 bases lay outside the gene matches. CDR1 and CDR2 from the germline V gene are SQVTM and ANQGSEA. CDR3 sequence: CSVLSGDTDTQYF. The CDR3 bases are TGCAGCGTTCTTAGCGGGGATACAGATACGCAGTATTTT.

Regarding this clone: Its ends do not fully match the called genes, so a read error is possible. The chain carries TRBV29-1 and TRBJ2-3, with 13 positions matching TRBD2. Germline V gives CDR1 SQVTM, CDR2 ANQGSEA. This CDR3 comprises 17 residues. In nucleotides, the CDR3 is TGCAGCGTAGAAGGACTAGCGGGGGCTGCTAGCACAGATACGCAGTATTTT. Translation gives CSVEGLAGAASTDTQYF.

This clone showed up just a few times. The chain links TRBV6-5 to TRBJ2-1; tentatively, D is TRBD1 (5 bases). The germline CDR1 and CDR2 sequences are MNHEY and SVGAGI. Trimming cost V 3 bases and J 6 bases, with 9 bases left between them. There are 13 residues in the CDR3. The CDR3 region is CASSYFQGNEQFF. DNA of the CDR3: TGTGCCAGCAGTTATTTTCAGGGCAATGAGCAGTTCTTC.

V usage is TRBV13 and J usage is TRBJ2-5; weak D call: TRBD2 (6 bases). The CDR3 spans 14 residues. From germline, CDR1 is PRHDT and CDR2 FYEKMQ (reference sequence). V lost 5 bases and J 3 bases, leaving 13 bases between the germline ends. CDR3 DNA sequence: TGTGCCAGCAGCAGCCGGACGGGAGAAGAGACCCAGTACTTC. This gives the protein CASSSRTGEETQYF.

As to this clone: A junction boundary mismatches the germline segment, possibly from a read error. This sample also contains other DNA sequences that code for the same CDR3. V usage is TRBV19 and J usage is TRBJ2-1; D is possibly TRBD2 (6 bases). Germline V gene lookup returns CDR1 LNHDA and CDR2 SQIVND (reference sequence). This CDR3 spans 14 amino acids. CDR3 amino acids: CASSILASAGEQFF. The CDR3 nucleotides read TGCGCCAGTAGTATATTAGCTAGCGCCGGTGAGCAGTTCTTC.

The chain joins TRBV7-9 to TRBJ1-1, with 7 bases fitting TRBD1. The trim removed 7 bases at V and 11 bases at J, leaving 10 bases unmatched. Germline V CDR1 and CDR2: SEHNR, FQNEAQ (reference sequence). The CDR3 has 12 residues. The DNA for the CDR3 is TGTGCCAGCACCACCAGACAGGGATTGGCTTTCTTT. It specifies CASTTRQGLAFF.

A few counts support this clone. This chain uses TRBV4-1 with TRBJ2-2; D is undetermined. The CDR3 is 15 amino acids. Trimming took off 4 bases at V and 3 bases at J, with 12 bases between the two ends. From germline, CDR1 is MGHRA and CDR2 YSYEKL. As DNA, the CDR3 is TGCGCCAGCAGCCTAAGAAATGGATACACCGGGGAGCTGTTTTTT. Translation: CASSLRNGYTGELFF.

This clone was detected only a few times. J is TRBJ1-1 and V is TRBV19; 7 bases match TRBD1. The germline V gene has CDR1 LNHDA and CDR2 SQIVND (reference sequence). The ends lost 4 bases at V and 1 base at J; junction bases unmatched: 9. This CDR3 comprises 16 residues. The CDR3 nucleotides are TGTGCCAGTAGTAGGGACAGTCAGGGCTGGAACACTGAAGCTTTCTTT. Translated, it gives CASSRDSQGWNTEAFF.

This clone was seen only a few times. One junction end does not reproduce the germline sequence, and a read error may be involved. CDR3 sequence reads: CASSNSGTVSFEQYF. The CDR3 DNA follows: TGTGCCAGCAGCAATTCCGGGACAGTCTCCTTCGAGCAGTACTTC. The V call is TRBV4-2, the J call TRBJ2-7; 7 nucleotides agree with TRBD1. Germline V gives CDR1 LGHNA, CDR2 YNFKEQ. The CDR3 is 15 residues long.